This entry lists 18 T cell receptor beta chains sequenced from one sample in a study of radiation and T cells in renal cell carcinoma. Time point: blood 2 weeks post-SBRT. The treatment denotes: 15 Gy SBRT to primary tumor, nephrectomy 4 weeks later. Sequencing used immunoSEQ multiplex PCR; TCRdb keeps in-frame clones, though not all of them. In the table there are fewer than 90,000 clones, approximately 83% of which are singletons. The sequencing used blood, collected from a patient whose treatment included radiotherapy and nephrectomy. All receptors derive from a woman in her 50s with renal cell carcinoma.

The rearrangement uses TRBV11-3 and TRBJ1-1; 7 nucleotides align to TRBD1. Germline CDR1 is SGHNT and CDR2 is YENEEA. V was pared by 6 bases and J by 7 bases, with 5 bases of the junction left unmatched. The CDR3 loop spans 12 amino acids. Here the CDR3 reads CASSRTGDEAFF. As DNA, the CDR3 is TGTGCCAGCAGTCGGACAGGTGATGAAGCTTTCTTT.

This clone was detected only a few times. The chain employs TRBV5-4 and TRBJ2-7; a weak D match, TRBD1 (6 bases). CDR1 is SGHNT and CDR2 is YYREEE in the germline V gene (reference sequence). Deletions cut 4 bases from V and 9 bases from J, with 11 bases between. The length of the CDR3 is 11 residues. In DNA form, the CDR3 reads TGTGCCAGCAGCCGCGAGGACAGGCAGTACTTC. Translation: CASSREDRQYF.

This rearrangement joins TRBV28 to TRBJ2-7; D perhaps matches TRBD1 (6 bases). Trimming stripped 6 bases from V and 3 bases from J, with 12 bases between. Germline CDR1 is MDHEN and CDR2 is SYDVKM. CDR3 length: 13 amino acids. Here the CDR3 DNA reads TGTGCCAGCAGGTCCCCAGGGGACTACGAGCAGTACTTC. Its translation is CASRSPGDYEQYF.

The chain couples TRBV19 to TRBJ2-7; D not certain. Per germline, CDR1 LNHDA and CDR2 SQIVND (reference sequence). Deletions cut 1 base from V and 5 bases from J, with 9 bases between. This CDR3 contains 13 residues. The CDR3 DNA sequence: TGTGCCAGTAGTATAGCAATATCGGACGAGCAGTACTTC. This gives the protein CASSIAISDEQYF.

The chain combines TRBV9 with TRBJ2-3; no reliable D call. Trimming removed 5 bases from V and 3 bases from J, with 13 bases in between. The CDR3 length is 14 residues. Germline V CDR1 and CDR2: SGDLS, YYNGEE. CDR3 coding DNA: TGTGCCAGCAGTGCAACCTCCGGGACAGATACGCAGTATTTT. Its translation is CASSATSGTDTQYF.

This clone came up a few times. The gene calls are TRBV18 and TRBJ1-1, with D uncertain. With 2 bases removed from V and 7 bases from J, the gap between germline ends came to 11 bases. Germline V lookup: CDR1 KGHSH, CDR2 LQKENI. This CDR3 is built from 13 residues. The CDR3 protein is CASSPNAEGEAFF. The DNA for the CDR3 is TGTGCCAGCTCACCAAATGCAGAGGGTGAAGCTTTCTTT.

The gene calls are TRBV12-5 and TRBJ1-1; D unresolved. The ends were cut back, 3 bases at V and 3 bases at J, with 14 bases in the middle. The CDR3 extends over 15 amino acids. Germline CDR1 is LGHNT and CDR2 is FRNRAP. The CDR3 sequence: CASGLAPDRYTEAFF. CDR3 DNA sequence: TGTGCTAGTGGTTTAGCACCCGACCGGTACACTGAAGCTTTCTTT.

The gene calls are TRBV2 and TRBJ2-3; TRBD2 agrees at 7 bases. Germline CDR1 and CDR2: SNHLY and FYNNEI. This CDR3 has 17 amino acids. V lost 6 bases to trimming and J lost 2 bases; unmatched junction nucleotides: 14. The CDR3 DNA reads as TGTGCCAGCAGGGAGGGTTACCTAGCGGCCCACACAGATACGCAGTATTTT. It yields the protein CASREGYLAAHTDTQYF.

This sequence joins TRBV30 and TRBJ2-2; a weak D match, TRBD1 (5 bases). V was trimmed by 5 bases and J by 0 bases, leaving 10 bases between them. This CDR3 spans 14 amino acids. Germline lookup yields CDR1 GTSNPN and CDR2 SVGIG (reference sequence). This CDR3 reads CAWGQAPNTGELFF. The CDR3 coding sequence is TGTGCCTGGGGACAAGCGCCGAACACCGGGGAGCTGTTTTTT.

The rearrangement uses TRBV11-2 and TRBJ1-5, with D uncertain. Trimming shortened V by 5 bases and J by 3 bases, and 17 bases separated the two germline ends. The germline CDR1 and CDR2 sequences are SGHAT and FQNNGV. This CDR3 comprises 16 residues. Here the CDR3 reads CASSRGGGRANQPQHF. CDR3 nucleotides: TGTGCCAGCAGCCGAGGCGGAGGGAGAGCCAATCAGCCCCAGCATTTT.

This clone was seen only a few times. This sequence joins TRBV11-2 and TRBJ1-1; 8 nucleotides match TRBD1. From germline, CDR1 is SGHAT and CDR2 FQNNGV. The junction had 5 bases not matched to a gene; V was cut back by 1 base and J by 4 bases. This CDR3 has 15 residues. CDR3 sequence reads: CASSLVDTGGTEAFF. The DNA for the CDR3 is TGTGCCAGCAGCTTAGTGGACACAGGGGGCACTGAAGCTTTCTTT.

CDR3 protein: CASSFSGDRGNTEAFF. The DNA of the CDR3 is TGCGCCAGCAGCTTTTCCGGGGACAGGGGGAACACTGAAGCTTTCTTT. The rearrangement joins TRBV5-1 to TRBJ1-1, with TRBD1 identical over 10 bases. Germline CDR1 SGHRS, CDR2 YFSETQ. The J segment lost 1 base and the V segment lost 2 bases, leaving 5 bases of the junction unmatched. The CDR3 covers 16 residues.

This chain links TRBV28 with TRBJ2-5; D possibly corresponds to TRBD2 (7 bases). Trimming cost V 5 bases and J 10 bases, with 14 bases left between them. This CDR3 region has 12 residues. Germline lookup yields CDR1 MDHEN and CDR2 SYDVKM. The CDR3 loop reads CASSLWGGGQYF. Written as DNA, the CDR3 is TGTGCCAGCAGTCTCTGGGGGGGCGGCCAGTACTTC.

The V call is TRBV29-1, the J call TRBJ1-4; the D gene is possibly TRBD1 (5 bases). V shed 5 bases and J shed 7 bases, with 17 bases lying between them. The germline CDR1 and CDR2 sequences are SQVTM and ANQGSEA. This CDR3 has 14 residues. The CDR3, as DNA: TGCAGCGTTTACGGAGGGGTCACGGGTGAAAAACTGTTTTTT. Amino acids: CSVYGGVTGEKLFF. The full variable domain, its missing parts supplied by reference TRBV29-1 and TRBJ1-4, is SAVISQKPSRDICQRGTSLTIQCQVDSQVTMMFWYRQQPGQSLTLIATANQGSEATYESGFVIDKFPISRPNLTFSTLTVSNMSPEDSSIYLCSVYGGVTGEKLFFGSGTQLSVL.

The rearrangement links TRBV27 to TRBJ2-5; D not certain. The CDR3 consists of 10 residues. The germline V gene encodes CDR1 MNHEY and CDR2 SMNVEV (reference sequence). With 4 bases removed from V and 6 bases from J, the gap between germline ends came to 3 bases. Here the CDR3 reads CASSCQTQYF. The CDR3 region has the DNA TGTGCCAGCAGTTGTCAGACCCAGTACTTC.

Only a few counts were recorded for this clone. The rearrangement links TRBV10-1 to TRBJ1-5; 9 nucleotides agree with TRBD1. Trimming took 4 bases from V and 6 from J; bases not matched to a gene: 4. The CDR3 runs to 14 residues. In germline, CDR1 is WNHNN, CDR2 SYGVQD (reference sequence). The CDR3 loop is CASSGQGVSQPQHF. The CDR3 coding sequence is TGCGCCAGCAGTGGACAGGGGGTTAGTCAGCCCCAGCATTTT.

The chain couples TRBV4-2 to TRBJ2-5; 9 bases fit TRBD2. J was trimmed by 3 bases and V by 2 bases; bases with no gene match: 10. The germline V gene encodes CDR1 LGHNA and CDR2 YNFKEQ. The CDR3 length is 17 residues. This chain's CDR3 is CASSQFPSRGGEETQYF. The CDR3 nucleotides read TGTGCCAGCAGCCAATTTCCCTCGCGGGGGGGCGAAGAGACCCAGTACTTC.

The J gene is TRBJ1-3, the V gene TRBV5-8; 12 nucleotides line up with TRBD1. The CDR3 spans 16 residues. V was clipped by 4 bases and J by 4 bases; unmatched bases: 6. Germline assignment: CDR1 SGHTS and CDR2 YDEGEE. The CDR3 loop reads CASSTGQGARGNTIYF. The CDR3 DNA is TGTGCCAGCAGCACGGGACAGGGGGCGCGGGGAAACACCATATATTTT.